This T cell receptor beta chain originates from a study of cytomegalovirus exposure and HLA in healthy donors. Study-wide points: In vitro testing confirmed a few CMV-associated chains as specific for CMV antigens.

The primer mix had 60 Vbeta and 13 Jbeta primers. Sequencing was performed with immunoSEQ multiplex PCR; in TCRdb, only in-frame clones are kept and a portion is missing. The table lists some 150,000 clones, roughly four fifths of them singletons. CDR3 length: 15 amino acids. V lost 2 bases and J 7 bases, leaving 15 bases between the germline ends. Germline CDR1 and CDR2: MNHEY and SVGAGI. For this clone: Its antigen is undetermined.

V usage is TRBV6-5 and J usage is TRBJ1-5; D is perhaps TRBD1 (6 bases). Sequenced: PBMCs. This TCR came from a man aged 45-60 years in good health and CMV-seropositive. CDR3 coding DNA: TGTGCCAGCAGTTACGGGTGGGGCACAGGGCAGCCCCAGCATTTT. It yields the protein CASSYGWGTGQPQHF.